This entry lists 10 T cell receptor beta chains sequenced from one sample in a study of cytomegalovirus exposure and HLA in healthy donors. The PCR had 60 Vbeta and 13 Jbeta primers. TCRdb's table, derived via immunoSEQ multiplex PCR, lists solely in-frame clones and lacks some. In the table there are about 200,000 clones, less than 80% of which are singletons. Sequenced sample: PBMCs. These TCRs come from a girl aged 2 to 9 in good health and CMV-seronegative.

This chain links TRBV4-1 with TRBJ2-7; the D gene is possibly TRBD2 (7 bases). Between the trimmed V and J ends, which lost 0 bases and 2 bases, there was a span of 14 bases. The CDR3 loop spans 16 amino acids. Germline V gene data show CDR1 as MGHRA and CDR2 as YSYEKL. The CDR3 spells CASSQDVAGAPYEQYF. CDR3 coding DNA: TGCGCCAGCAGCCAAGATGTGGCGGGGGCCCCCTACGAGCAGTACTTC.

V is TRBV29-1 and J is TRBJ2-1; 8 bases match TRBD1. The CDR3 has 13 residues. From germline, CDR1 is SQVTM and CDR2 ANQGSEA. With V trimmed by 5 bases and J by 9 bases, 9 bases remained unmatched. CDR3 nucleotide sequence: TGCAGCGTTAACACAGGGGGAATAAGTGAGCAGTTCTTC. Translation gives CSVNTGGISEQFF.

The gene calls are TRBV4-2 and TRBJ2-1, with 7 bases identical to TRBD1. Germline CDR1 LGHNA, CDR2 YNFKEQ. The junction had 14 bases not matched to a gene; V was cut back by 1 base and J by 8 bases. The CDR3 spans 17 residues. The CDR3, as DNA: TGTGCCAGCAGCCAAGCTGGGACAGTACCCTTTGGGGATGAGCAGTTCTTC. This sequence encodes CASSQAGTVPFGDEQFF.

V is TRBV19 and J is TRBJ2-1; a weak D match, TRBD2 (6 bases). V was shortened by 3 bases and J by 2 bases, with 14 bases between the two germline ends. From germline, CDR1 is LNHDA and CDR2 SQIVND (reference sequence). The CDR3 extends over 16 amino acids. CDR3 amino acids: CASSISGGSAYNEQFF. CDR3 nucleotide sequence: TGTGCCAGTAGTATCAGTGGGGGGAGCGCCTACAATGAGCAGTTCTTC.

This rearrangement joins TRBV6-1 to TRBJ2-7; D is ambiguous. The CDR3 extends over 15 amino acids. Trimming stripped 1 base from V and 2 bases from J, with 12 bases between. CDR1 MNHNS and CDR2 SASEGT come from the germline V gene. The CDR3 bases are TGTGCCAGCAGTGAAGTCTACAGAAATACCTACGAGCAGTACTTC. Translating it yields CASSEVYRNTYEQYF.

The rearrangement joins TRBV18 to TRBJ1-2, with D unclear. The V end lost 2 bases, the J end lost 12 bases, and 16 bases lay between the germline ends. The CDR3 has 13 residues. In germline, CDR1 is KGHSH, CDR2 LQKENI. The CDR3 here is CASSPEGMEVNTF. The CDR3 DNA reads TGTGCCAGCTCACCAGAGGGTATGGAGGTTAACACCTTC.

V usage is TRBV5-1 and J usage is TRBJ2-1, with TRBD2 matching 12 bases. Germline CDR1 reads SGHRS; CDR2 reads YFSETQ. The trim removed 3 bases at V and 8 bases at J, leaving 12 bases unmatched. This CDR3 has 17 residues. This CDR3 reads CASSWGSSGGAEDEQFF. The CDR3 DNA reads as TGCGCCAGCAGCTGGGGTTCTAGCGGGGGGGCCGAGGATGAGCAGTTCTTC.

This clone has a handful of counts. The chain has TRBV2 and TRBJ2-5; D is perhaps TRBD2 (5 bases). The J call may be faulty, since TRBJ2-7 better matches the DNA end. Germline CDR1 reads SNHLY; CDR2 reads FYNNEI. The CDR3 extends over 15 amino acids. CDR3 protein: CASSAYGVGTYEQYF. For the CDR3, the DNA is TGTGCCAGCAGTGCATACGGGGTTGGCACCTACGAGCAGTACTTC.

The CDR3 loop is CASRDRGRNEQYF. The DNA for the CDR3 is TGTGCCAGCAGGGACAGGGGGCGCAACGAGCAGTACTTC. The rearrangement joins TRBV28 to TRBJ2-7; 11 bases are shared with TRBD1. Germline CDR1 MDHEN, CDR2 SYDVKM. This CDR3 contains 13 residues. J gave up 5 bases and V 6 bases, and 3 bases lay outside the gene matches.

The sample holds one count of this clone. The CDR3 DNA follows: TGTGCCAGCAGTGCTGGACTAGCGGGGAACAATGAGCAGTTCTTC. This encodes CASSAGLAGNNEQFF. The V call is TRBV2, the J call TRBJ2-1; 12 nucleotides line up with TRBD2. The V gene's germline CDR1 is SNHLY and CDR2 FYNNEI. The junction had 3 bases not matched to a gene; V was cut back by 4 bases and J by 5 bases. This CDR3 comprises 15 residues.